These 17 T cell receptor beta chains came from one sample sequenced in a study of OX40 agonist ivuxolimab in advanced cancers. The repertoire was sequenced with immunoSEQ multiplex PCR; TCRdb's copy has only in-frame clones and lacks some. This table has 39,000 or so clones, around 87% appearing once. The specimen comprised CD4+ or CD8+ T cells sorted from blood, sampled in a trial of the OX40 agonist ivuxolimab. These receptors originate from an adult with an advanced solid tumor such as melanoma, head and neck, liver or kidney cancer.

The chain is built from TRBV7-9 and TRBJ2-7; the D gene is possibly TRBD1 (5 bases). V was clipped by 4 bases and J by 7 bases, with 14 bases between them. Looked up from germline, CDR1 is SEHNR and CDR2 is FQNEAQ (reference sequence). CDR3 length: 13 amino acids. The CDR3 sequence is CASSSEAGLEQYF. As DNA, the CDR3 is TGTGCCAGCAGCTCGGAAGCAGGGCTGGAGCAGTACTTC.

The CDR3 loop reads CASSPGTSGTDTQYF. As DNA, the CDR3 is TGCGCCAGCAGCCCAGGGACTAGCGGGACAGATACGCAGTATTTT. The chain combines TRBV4-1 with TRBJ2-3; TRBD2 aligns across 12 bases. V shed 4 bases and J 3 bases; nucleotides not matched to a gene: 2. The CDR3 consists of 15 residues. Per germline, CDR1 MGHRA and CDR2 YSYEKL.

The chain joins TRBV7-2 to TRBJ1-5, with D unclear. The CDR3 extends over 13 amino acids. Trimming stripped 1 base from V and 2 bases from J, with 3 bases between. Germline V gene sequence: CDR1 SGHTA, CDR2 FQGNSA. This CDR3 is CASSLVGNQPQHF. The DNA of the CDR3 is TGTGCCAGCAGCTTAGTGGGCAATCAGCCCCAGCATTTT.

The CDR3, as DNA: TGTGCCAGCAGCCCCTCACAGGGGAGCTATGGCTACACCTTC. Its translation: CASSPSQGSYGYTF. V gene TRBV7-9 combines with J gene TRBJ1-2; 7 nucleotides match TRBD1. The CDR3 sequence is 14 residues long. V trimming: 5 bases; J trimming: 4 bases; junction bases outside the gene matches: 7. Germline values: CDR1 SEHNR, CDR2 FQNEAQ (reference sequence).

The count of this clone is one. J is TRBJ2-3 and V is TRBV2; D is unclear. V lost 0 bases, J lost 1 base, and 11 bases lay in between. This CDR3 is 16 amino acids long. Germline loops: CDR1 SNHLY, CDR2 FYNNEI. This CDR3 reads CASSEALLGGTDTQYF. CDR3 in DNA: TGTGCCAGCAGTGAAGCGCTTCTTGGTGGCACAGATACGCAGTATTTT.

The DNA of the CDR3 is TGTGCCAGCAGTTACGTGAGGCAGGGGGCTGGGGAGCAGTACTTC. Amino acids: CASSYVRQGAGEQYF. The chain combines TRBV6-5 with TRBJ2-7; TRBD1 matches at 8 bases. This CDR3 is 15 amino acids long. The J segment lost 7 bases and the V segment lost 2 bases, leaving 10 bases of the junction unmatched. Germline lookup yields CDR1 MNHEY and CDR2 SVGAGI.

The chain is built from TRBV9 and TRBJ2-2, with TRBD2 matching 10 bases. The CDR3 runs 19 residues. From germline, CDR1 is SGDLS and CDR2 YYNGEE. V trimming: 0 bases; J trimming: 3 bases; junction bases outside the gene matches: 11. The CDR3 bases are TGTGCCAGCAGCGTAGGTAAAGAGAGAGCGGGAGGGTACACCGGGGAGCTGTTTTTT. It specifies CASSVGKERAGGYTGELFF.

As DNA, the CDR3 is TGTGCCAGCAGCGGGGGTACGAAGCCCCAGCATTTT. It translates to CASSGGTKPQHF. This chain connects TRBV25-1 to TRBJ1-5, with D possibly being TRBD1 (5 bases). The V gene lost 6 bases and the J gene lost 8 bases, with 11 bases spanning the gap. Germline assignment: CDR1 MGHDK and CDR2 SYGVNS. The CDR3 contains 12 residues.

J is TRBJ1-1 and V is TRBV28, with TRBD1 matching over 7 bases. The V and J ends lost 8 bases and 7 bases, in that order; junction bases with no gene match: 7. Per the germline V gene, CDR1 is MDHEN and CDR2 is SYDVKM. The CDR3 totals 12 residues. DNA of the CDR3: TGTGCCAGCGACAGGGAGGGACTTGAAGCTTTCTTT. It translates to CASDREGLEAFF.

J is TRBJ1-1 and V is TRBV11-2; 9 bases match TRBD1. After removal of 4 bases from V and 5 bases from J, the junction contained 8 bases not matched to a gene. Germline assignment: CDR1 SGHAT and CDR2 FQNNGV. This CDR3 region has 15 residues. CDR3 region: CASSSYRGRNTEAFF. Here the CDR3 DNA reads TGTGCCAGCAGCTCCTACAGGGGGCGGAATACTGAAGCTTTCTTT.

This rearrangement joins TRBV5-1 to TRBJ2-1; D is possibly TRBD1 (6 bases). V shed 0 bases and J shed 4 bases, with 8 bases lying between them. Germline CDR1 SGHRS, CDR2 YFSETQ. The CDR3 covers 14 residues. The CDR3 sequence: CASSLGTEYNEQFF. DNA for the CDR3: TGCGCCAGCAGCTTGGGGACAGAATACAATGAGCAGTTCTTC. Using reference TRBV5-1 and TRBJ2-1 for the parts outside the CDR3, the full variable domain is KAGVTQTPRYLIKTRGQQVTLSCSPISGHRSVSWYQQTPGQGLQFLFEYFSETQRNKGNFPGRFSGRQFSNSRSEMNVSTLELGDSALYLCASSLGTEYNEQFFGPGTRLTVL.

The chain is built from TRBV5-1 and TRBJ1-1; D possibly corresponds to TRBD1 (6 bases). The CDR3 totals 14 residues. Per the germline V gene, CDR1 is SGHRS and CDR2 is YFSETQ. V was pared by 2 bases and J by 6 bases, with 14 bases between. The CDR3 loop is CASSFAGGESEAFF. CDR3 in DNA: TGCGCCAGCAGCTTTGCGGGGGGCGAGTCTGAAGCTTTCTTT.

A few counts support this clone. The chain carries TRBV7-9 and TRBJ1-2; D is possibly TRBD1 (5 bases). This CDR3 region has 15 residues. V was pared by 5 bases and J by 3 bases, with 16 bases between. Germline loops: CDR1 SEHNR, CDR2 FQNEAQ (reference sequence). DNA of the CDR3: TGTGCCAGCAGCCAACTCCAGGGTGTTGACTATGGCTACACCTTC. Translated, it gives CASSQLQGVDYGYTF.

J is TRBJ2-1 and V is TRBV10-3, with 11 bases fitting TRBD1. CDR3 length equals 15 residues. Trimming at V came to 0 bases and at J to 8 bases, leaving 3 bases not matched to a gene. Germline CDR1 ENHRY, CDR2 SYGVKD. This chain's CDR3 is CAISESGQGVDEQFF. The CDR3 DNA is TGTGCCATCAGTGAGTCGGGACAGGGGGTGGATGAGCAGTTCTTC.

The J gene is TRBJ2-1, the V gene TRBV9; 11 bases fit TRBD2. V lost 6 bases, J lost 0 bases, and 14 bases stayed unmatched. The CDR3 runs to 19 residues. Per the germline V gene, CDR1 is SGDLS and CDR2 is YYNGEE. The CDR3 DNA reads TGTGCCAGCACCGATCCCGGGACTAGCGGAAGGAGCTCCTACAATGAGCAGTTCTTC. This sequence encodes CASTDPGTSGRSSYNEQFF.

This chain joins TRBV19 and TRBJ2-2; 7 bases fit TRBD1. The CDR3 sequence is 16 residues long. The ends lost 5 bases at V and 2 bases at J; junction bases unmatched: 8. Germline V lookup: CDR1 LNHDA, CDR2 SQIVND (reference sequence). CDR3 bases: TGTGCCAGTAGTTCCTCCGGGACAGTTAACACCGGGGAGCTGTTTTTT. This translates into CASSSSGTVNTGELFF.

This chain uses TRBV6-5 with TRBJ2-5, with D possibly being TRBD1 or TRBD2 (5 bases each). Trimming pared 0 bases from V and 6 bases from J, leaving 14 bases between. CDR1 MNHEY and CDR2 SVGAGI come from the germline V gene. There are 15 residues in the CDR3. The CDR3: CASSYSRQGEKTQYF. The CDR3, as DNA: TGTGCCAGCAGTTACTCACGGCAGGGAGAAAAGACCCAGTACTTC.